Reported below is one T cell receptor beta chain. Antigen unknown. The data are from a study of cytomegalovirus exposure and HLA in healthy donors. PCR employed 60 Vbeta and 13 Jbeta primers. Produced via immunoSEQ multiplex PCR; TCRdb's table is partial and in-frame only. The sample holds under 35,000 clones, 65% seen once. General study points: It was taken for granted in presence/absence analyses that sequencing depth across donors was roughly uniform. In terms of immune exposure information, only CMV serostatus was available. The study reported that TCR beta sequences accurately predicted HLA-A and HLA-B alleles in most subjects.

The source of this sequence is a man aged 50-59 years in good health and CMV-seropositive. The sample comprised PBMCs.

The CDR3 loop is CASSSWGGSEAFF. The CDR3 bases are TGTGCCAGCAGCTCCTGGGGGGGCAGTGAAGCTTTCTTT. The chain couples TRBV7-9 to TRBJ1-1, with D tentatively TRBD1 (6 bases). V dropped 4 bases and J dropped 7 bases, with 13 bases sitting between them. This CDR3 has 13 amino acids. The germline V gene has CDR1 SEHNR and CDR2 FQNEAQ (reference sequence).